The 23 T cell receptor beta chains listed next were all sequenced from one sample in a study of shared clonotypes between healthy human individuals (dated by TCRdb to the early 2020s). CD8 naive samples were obtained by positive selection for CCR7 among CD45RO-negative cells, yielding a CD45RA+CCR7+ population from which TemRA cells were excluded. Preparation of the library involved the immunoSEQ multiplex PCR assay. Held by TCRdb, this immuneACCESS table contains in-frame sequences only and omits some clones. Under half of the omission traces to an unresolved V gene where checked; the cause of the rest is unknown. This sample has around 2,000,000 clones in its table, and about 93% of those were observed once. The ten largest make up 1.5% to 2% of the sample. Sequencing was performed on naive CD8+ T cells from PBMCs. Taken with the paper, the label for cell subset or site translates to: CD45RA+CCR7+. The receptors originated from a man aged 18 to 29 in good health. Some clones in this sample may be carry-over from other donors' samples.

This chain connects TRBV28 to TRBJ1-2; D not resolved. Trimming took 2 bases from V and 8 from J, leaving 12 bases between them. Germline V lookup: CDR1 MDHEN, CDR2 SYDVKM. CDR3 size: 13 residues. The CDR3 loop is CASSLKRVPGYTF. DNA for the CDR3: TGTGCCAGCAGTTTAAAAAGGGTGCCGGGCTACACCTTC.

This sequence joins TRBV4-2 and TRBJ2-1; D is possibly TRBD2 (5 bases). There are 15 residues in the CDR3. The V and J ends lost 0 bases and 8 bases respectively, with 14 bases between them. Germline V CDR1 and CDR2: LGHNA, YNFKEQ. The CDR3 protein is CASSQESTRWDEQFF. CDR3 nucleotides: TGTGCCAGCAGCCAAGAGTCTACTAGATGGGATGAGCAGTTCTTC.

This chain links TRBV11-2 with TRBJ1-2; 8 bases are a match to TRBD1. Germline V gene lookup returns CDR1 SGHAT and CDR2 FQNNGV. The CDR3 has 13 residues. Germline trimming cut 3 bases from V and 8 bases from J; bases unmatched to any gene: 5. CDR3 in amino acids: CASSLGDRMGYTF. CDR3 nucleotide sequence: TGTGCCAGCAGCTTGGGGGACAGGATGGGCTACACCTTC.

The chain is built from TRBV28 and TRBJ1-5; 11 nucleotides align to TRBD1. The germline V gene has CDR1 MDHEN and CDR2 SYDVKM. The CDR3 runs 16 residues. V lost 4 bases, J lost 1 base, and 3 bases stayed unmatched. The CDR3 sequence: CASSWGQGVSNQPQHF. Written as DNA, the CDR3 is TGTGCCAGCAGTTGGGGACAGGGGGTGAGCAATCAGCCCCAGCATTTT.

V usage is TRBV7-9 and J usage is TRBJ2-7; 7 bases fit TRBD2. Germline V lookup: CDR1 SEHNR, CDR2 FQNEAQ (reference sequence). V was clipped by 5 bases and J by 3 bases; unmatched bases: 10. The CDR3 extends over 15 amino acids. This chain's CDR3 is CASSPRASGVYEQYF. CDR3 bases: TGTGCCAGCAGCCCCCGAGCTAGCGGAGTCTACGAGCAGTACTTC.

Concerning this clone itself: Other DNA sequences within the sample encode an identical CDR3. V is TRBV9 and J is TRBJ2-7; D is possibly TRBD1 (5 bases). Trimming stripped 4 bases from V and 2 bases from J, with 13 bases between. This CDR3 region has 14 residues. Germline-derived CDR1 and CDR2 are SGDLS and YYNGEE. The CDR3 DNA follows: TGTGCCAGCAGCCCCGATCCAGGGCCCTACGAGCAGTACTTC. Residues: CASSPDPGPYEQYF.

V and J are TRBV7-9 and TRBJ2-3; 9 positions agree with TRBD2. Losses at the gene ends were 7 bases for V and 0 bases for J; bases not matched to a gene: 8. CDR1 is SEHNR, CDR2 FQNEAQ, per germline (reference sequence). The CDR3 length is 16 residues. The CDR3 loop is CASTLTSGPSTDTQYF. The CDR3 DNA follows: TGTGCCAGCACCTTGACTAGCGGCCCTAGCACAGATACGCAGTATTTT.

The table lists this clone with a few counts. This sequence joins TRBV9 and TRBJ2-7; 8 positions match TRBD1. CDR3 size: 14 residues. V shed 3 bases and J 2 bases; nucleotides not matched to a gene: 4. In germline, CDR1 is SGDLS, CDR2 YYNGEE. This CDR3 reads CASSARDRPYEQYF. The CDR3 region has the DNA TGTGCCAGCAGCGCCCGGGACAGGCCCTACGAGCAGTACTTC.

The rearrangement links TRBV5-4 to TRBJ1-1; perhaps TRBD1 as D (5 bases). From germline, CDR1 is SGHNT and CDR2 YYREEE (reference sequence). V gave up 4 bases and J gave up 4 bases, with 17 bases separating them. The length of the CDR3 is 15 residues. CDR3 in DNA: TGTGCCAGCAGCGTGACAGCGAAGGGTTTCACTGAAGCTTTCTTT. Translated, it gives CASSVTAKGFTEAFF.

This chain links TRBV25-1 with TRBJ2-7; D is perhaps TRBD1 (6 bases). The length of the CDR3 is 11 residues. Germline V gene data show CDR1 as MGHDK and CDR2 as SYGVNS. Trimming cost V 7 bases and J 7 bases, with 11 bases left between them. Here the CDR3 DNA reads TGTGCCAGCACTTCAGGGGCTGAGCAGTACTTC. This translates into CASTSGAEQYF.

V gene TRBV7-6 combines with J gene TRBJ2-7, with 10 bases identical to TRBD2. V trimming: 5 bases; J trimming: 1 base; junction bases outside the gene matches: 14. Germline V gene sequence: CDR1 SGHVS, CDR2 FNYEAQ. The length of the CDR3 is 18 residues. The CDR3: CASSPEVAGGLGSYEQYF. The DNA of the CDR3 is TGTGCCAGCAGCCCGGAGGTAGCGGGAGGTTTGGGATCCTACGAGCAGTACTTC.

The rearrangement joins TRBV28 to TRBJ1-1, with no clear D. This CDR3 is 13 amino acids long. V lost 3 bases and J 4 bases, leaving 9 bases between the germline ends. Germline V gene data show CDR1 as MDHEN and CDR2 as SYDVKM. The DNA for the CDR3 is TGTGCCAGCAGTTTTTTGGTGGCCACTGAAGCTTTCTTT. Translated, it gives CASSFLVATEAFF. Supplemented by reference TRBV28 and TRBJ1-1, the full variable domain reads DVKVTQSSRYLVKRTGEKVFLECVQDMDHENMFWYRQDPGLGLRLIYFSYDVKMKEKGDIPEGYSVSREKKERFSLILESASTNQTSMYLCASSFLVATEAFFGQGTRLTVV.

This sequence joins TRBV25-1 and TRBJ1-2; no clear D gene. Trimming took off 1 base at V and 6 bases at J, with 9 bases between the two ends. Per the germline V gene, CDR1 is MGHDK and CDR2 is SYGVNS. This CDR3 comprises 13 residues. DNA of the CDR3: TGTGCCAGCAGTGAATCCGTTTGGGATGGCTACACCTTC. It specifies CASSESVWDGYTF.

The chain recombines TRBV28 with TRBJ2-7, with a possible D match to TRBD1 (6 bases). Germline assignment: CDR1 MDHEN and CDR2 SYDVKM. The CDR3 runs to 14 residues. V was clipped by 6 bases and J by 2 bases, with 14 bases between them. The CDR3 region is CASRGRTEPYEQYF. CDR3 sequence (DNA): TGTGCCAGCAGGGGGCGGACAGAGCCCTACGAGCAGTACTTC.

The chain employs TRBV7-6 and TRBJ2-2, with TRBD2 identical over 9 bases. There are 17 residues in the CDR3. Looked up from germline, CDR1 is SGHVS and CDR2 is FNYEAQ. With 1 base clipped from V and 1 base from J, the junction kept 4 bases outside the gene matches. CDR3 nucleotide sequence: TGTGCCAGCAGCTTAGAGACTAGCGGAGGGAACACCGGGGAGCTGTTTTTT. Protein: CASSLETSGGNTGELFF.

The chain couples TRBV5-8 to TRBJ2-1; D might be TRBD2 (5 bases). This CDR3 is 9 amino acids long. V lost 4 bases, J lost 15 bases, and 8 bases lay in between. CDR1 and CDR2 from the germline V gene are SGHTS and YDEGEE. The CDR3: CASSLDWFF. The CDR3 DNA is TGTGCCAGCAGCCTGGACTGGTTCTTC.

In DNA, the CDR3 is TGTGCCAGCAGCTTAGTGGGTAGCGGTTCCCCCCACGAGCAGTACTTC. This codes for CASSLVGSGSPHEQYF. V usage is TRBV7-2 and J usage is TRBJ2-7; weak D call: TRBD2 (6 bases). This CDR3 has 16 amino acids. V was pared by 1 base and J by 5 bases, with 18 bases between. The germline gives CDR1 SGHTA, CDR2 FQGNSA.

In DNA, the CDR3 is TGTGCCAGCAGGGAGGACAGGGGCTACGAGCAGTACTTC. This gives the protein CASREDRGYEQYF. The chain carries TRBV2 and TRBJ2-7; 9 nucleotides agree with TRBD1. Germline-derived CDR1 and CDR2 are SNHLY and FYNNEI. V was pared by 6 bases and J by 3 bases, with 3 bases of the junction left unmatched. CDR3 length: 13 amino acids.

The gene calls are TRBV27 and TRBJ1-2; 11 bases line up with TRBD1. CDR1 MNHEY and CDR2 SMNVEV come from the germline V gene (reference sequence). This CDR3 comprises 14 residues. Losses at the gene ends were 8 bases for V and 7 bases for J; bases not matched to a gene: 9. The CDR3 loop is CASWQTGTGGGYTF. In DNA form, the CDR3 reads TGTGCCAGCTGGCAAACCGGGACAGGGGGTGGCTACACCTTC.

The chain combines TRBV27 with TRBJ2-7; tentatively, D is TRBD1 or TRBD2 (5 bases each). Germline CDR1 reads MNHEY; CDR2 reads SMNVEV (reference sequence). V lost 5 bases and J 7 bases, leaving 18 bases between the germline ends. The CDR3 loop spans 14 amino acids. The CDR3 protein is CASSPFTRWGEQYF. The CDR3 bases are TGTGCCAGCAGTCCCTTTACCAGATGGGGGGAGCAGTACTTC.

The V call is TRBV30, the J call TRBJ2-7; 8 bases agree with TRBD1. V dropped 4 bases and J dropped 2; count of bases not matched to a gene: 7. This CDR3 contains 14 residues. CDR1 and CDR2 (germline): GTSNPN, SVGIG (reference sequence). The CDR3 sequence: CAWKWGDRTYEQYF. The DNA of the CDR3 is TGTGCCTGGAAATGGGGGGACAGGACCTACGAGCAGTACTTC.

This sequence joins TRBV7-3 and TRBJ2-1; TRBD1 matches at 9 bases. V trimming: 5 bases; J trimming: 8 bases; junction bases outside the gene matches: 10. The V gene's germline CDR1 is SGHTA and CDR2 FQGTGA. The CDR3 loop spans 15 amino acids. The CDR3 nucleotides read TGTGCCAGCAGCCCAGTGGGACAGGGTATACATGAGCAGTTCTTC. Its translation: CASSPVGQGIHEQFF.

The chain has TRBV7-9 and TRBJ2-2, with 7 bases identical to TRBD1. The CDR3 runs to 15 residues. From germline, CDR1 is SEHNR and CDR2 FQNEAQ (reference sequence). J lost 4 bases, V lost 2 bases, and 4 bases had no gene match. The CDR3 DNA sequence: TGTGCCAGCAGCTTAACAGGGGCTGGCACCGGGGAGCTGTTTTTT. Translation: CASSLTGAGTGELFF.